One T cell receptor beta chain is described in this entry. This clonotype was detected many times. Its antigen specificity is not known. One base away there is no much larger clone; base qualities are not given. Interpreted using the paper, the treatment or condition label stands for: live attenuated yellow fever vaccine strain. A standard Ficoll-Paque protocol was used to isolate PBMCs from peripheral blood. CD4 and CD8 T-cell fractions were isolated with Dynabeads CD4 and CD8 positive selection kits. RNA was extracted with TriZol from bulk PBMCs, CD4 and CD8 fractions, and dextramer-positive and dextramer-negative fractions. The germline ends are 18 bases apart after V is trimmed by 2 bases and J by 6 bases. Reading from cysteine to phenylalanine, the CDR3 counts 15 amino acids. The sequence is cut down to CDR3 DNA, 45 bases in frame from base 1. CDR1 and CDR2 are drawn from the germline V gene: SQVTM, ANQGSEA.

The sample originates from a study of T cells after yellow fever vaccination (dated by TCRdb to the late 2010s). General notes on the study: The SMART-Seq v4 Ultra Low Input RNA kit was used to prepare libraries from fractions with low cell numbers. Bulk TCR alpha and beta repertoires were sequenced longitudinally to track T-cell clones before and after primary and booster YFV17D yellow fever vaccination. Two healthy male donors, one aged 18 to 30 and one aged 30 to 40 years, made up the cohort. Blood was drawn at multiple timepoints before and after primary and secondary immunization, with bulk PBMC replicates and cell subsets isolated.

TCR cDNA was made using 5'RACE template switching, a step that added a universal primer site and unique molecular identifiers. cDNA synthesis was primed from both the TCR alpha and TCR beta constant segments. Library amplification involved two PCR steps, and the second step added sample barcodes and sequencing adapters. Libraries were sequenced on Illumina HiSeq 2500 (2x100 bp) or NovaSeq (2x150 bp). The study's own analysis went as follows. Reads were demultiplexed and collapsed into UMI consensus sequences with MIGEC, and V(D)J alignment was performed with MiXCR. Clonotypes responding to the vaccine were identified with edgeR on replicate PBMC samples, with the criteria of FDR below 0.01 and a log2 fold change above 5 up to day 15. Each bulk clonotype received a CD4 or CD8 identity based on whether the sequenced CD4 or CD8 repertoire contained that clonotype at higher abundance. TCRdb reran the public reads through fastp at Q25 and MiXCR, keeping productive beta chains. Each CDR3 protein appears once, grouped with its most common genes and DNA. The V and J calls were determined by TCRdb, not by the authors. The sample data list 170,000 or so distinct CDR3 sequences, and 6.2% of these were observed just once. The top ten clonotypes cover nearly 3% of the sample.

Paper-wide results and their limitations: The secondary T-cell response was weaker than the primary response but faster, peaking on day 5 instead of day 15. After the booster, most clones that had expanded after primary vaccination were detected again (about 97% of CD4 and around nine tenths of CD8), suggesting broad maintenance of memory. A small fraction of clonotypes appeared in both the CD4 and CD8 compartments, likely as a result of convergent recombination. Only a couple of donors were included in the study, so the extent to which the findings can be generalized is limited. Because abundant contaminating clonotypes from the bulk population could be contained in FACS-sorted repertoires, computational filtering was required.

The receptor comes from a man aged 18 to 29 who received the YFV17D yellow fever vaccine. The rearranged chain carries TRBV29-1 and TRBJ2-3, with TRBD2 as a weak D call on 7 bases. Sequenced material: CD4+ T cells sorted from PBMCs, taken on the day of the first yellow fever vaccination. The CDR3 reads as follows: CSVETGGHSGDTQYF. The nucleotide sequence is given as TGCAGCGTTGAAACCGGGGGGCATTCGGGGGATACGCAGTATTTT.